Shown below are 5 T cell receptor beta chains from a single sample sequenced in a study of identical twins (dated by TCRdb to the mid-2010s). The library was built by means of 5' RACE. Sequencer: Illumina HiSeq 2000. TCRdb trimmed public reads at Q25 via fastp, called clones via MiXCR and kept in-frame beta chains. Every distinct CDR3 protein forms one entry, paired with its most common genes and DNA. The sample data list roughly 280,000 distinct CDR3 sequences, and roughly 8.6% of these were observed just once. The ten largest clonotypes hold 5.5% to 9% of the sample. These data also formed part of another study, on yellow fever vaccine responses in identical twins.

Sequencing was carried out using CD8+ T cells sorted from blood. The receptor set was obtained from a woman aged 18-30 years in good health.

This clonotype occurred a few times. This chain connects TRBV27 to TRBJ2-7; no reliable D call. V was shortened by 3 bases and J by 5 bases, with 20 bases between the two germline ends. This CDR3 region has 16 residues. Germline V gives CDR1 MNHEY, CDR2 SMNVEV (reference sequence). CDR3 in DNA: TGTGCCAGCAGTTTGGTCGGACCCCGACCTAGGGACGAGCAGTACTTC. Translating it yields CASSLVGPRPRDEQYF.

This clonotype was seen ten or more times. The DNA of the CDR3 is TGTGCCAGCAGCTCAACAGGGGACTACGAGCAGTACTTC. Translating gives CASSSTGDYEQYF. The chain employs TRBV27 and TRBJ2-7, with 7 positions matching TRBD1. Germline V CDR1 and CDR2: MNHEY, SMNVEV (reference sequence). This CDR3 has 13 residues. V shed 6 bases and J 3 bases; nucleotides not matched to a gene: 5.

This clonotype was counted a few times. This rearrangement joins TRBV20-1 to TRBJ2-1; TRBD2 matches at 10 bases. The CDR3 consists of 15 residues. Germline V gives CDR1 DFQATT, CDR2 SNEGSKA (reference sequence). V trimming: 2 bases; J trimming: 3 bases; junction bases outside the gene matches: 4. This CDR3 reads CSARTGLADYNEQFF. CDR3 DNA sequence: TGCAGTGCTAGAACCGGACTAGCGGACTACAATGAGCAGTTCTTC.

At least ten counts were recorded for this clonotype. The rearrangement joins TRBV12-3 or TRBV12-4 to TRBJ2-1; no firm D call. CDR3 size: 15 residues. The V gene lost 1 base and the J gene lost 0 bases, with 7 bases spanning the gap. The CDR3 sequence is CASSLGYSSYNEQFF. CDR3 DNA: TGTGCCAGCAGTTTAGGCTATAGCTCCTACAATGAGCAGTTCTTC.

The sample holds many counts of this clonotype. The chain employs TRBV5-1 and TRBJ2-2; D is ambiguous. Trimming took 5 bases from V and 1 from J, leaving 9 bases between them. This CDR3 is 14 amino acids long. Germline V lookup: CDR1 SGHRS, CDR2 YFSETQ. CDR3 sequence reads: CASRDDKNTGELFF. CDR3 bases: TGCGCCAGCAGGGACGATAAGAACACCGGGGAGCTGTTTTTT.